This passage covers 15 T cell receptor beta chains from one sample sequenced in a study of identical twins. Via MiXCR, TCRdb re-called the 5' RACE reads, giving one row per CDR3 protein. The sample yields around 290,000 distinct CDR3 sequences, roughly 9.8% seen once. These data were also filed under a second study, of yellow fever vaccine responses in identical twins.

Sequenced material: CD8+ T cells sorted from blood. These receptors were taken from a woman aged 18-30 years in good health.

This clonotype was detected many times. The V gene is TRBV5-6, the J gene TRBJ2-3, with D perhaps matching TRBD1 (6 bases). The CDR3 has 13 amino acids. Germline assignment: CDR1 SGHDT and CDR2 YYEEEE. The ends were cut back, 5 bases at V and 7 bases at J, with 14 bases in the middle. Here the CDR3 reads CASRLNGQNTQYF. CDR3 DNA sequence: TGTGCCAGCAGACTAAACGGACAGAATACGCAGTATTTT.

The chain has TRBV27 and TRBJ2-6, with D maybe TRBD1 (6 bases). This CDR3 is 15 amino acids long. The germline CDR1 and CDR2 sequences are MNHEY and SMNVEV (reference sequence). Trimming took off 6 bases at V and 0 bases at J, with 9 bases between the two ends. The CDR3 protein is CASRRGGSGANVLTF. CDR3 DNA: TGTGCCAGCAGGCGAGGGGGCTCTGGGGCCAACGTCCTGACTTTC. Full variable domain (remainder filled in from reference TRBV27 and TRBJ2-6): EAQVTQNPRYLITVTGKKLTVTCSQNMNHEYMSWYRQDPGLGLRQIYYSMNVEVTDKGDVPEGYKVSRKEKRNFPLILESPSPNQTSLYFCASRRGGSGANVLTFGAGSRLTVL.

The table lists this clonotype with a few counts. V usage is TRBV7-9 and J usage is TRBJ1-1, with 7 nucleotides matching TRBD1. Germline V gene lookup returns CDR1 SEHNR and CDR2 FQNEAQ (reference sequence). This CDR3 comprises 12 residues. Trimming took 6 bases from V and 10 from J; bases not matched to a gene: 8. CDR3 DNA: TGTGCCAGCAGGCCCGACAGGGATGTAGCTTTCTTT. Translating gives CASRPDRDVAFF.

This clonotype was counted a few times. The rearrangement joins TRBV20-1 to TRBJ2-3; TRBD2 agrees at 8 bases. From germline, CDR1 is DFQATT and CDR2 SNEGSKA (reference sequence). The CDR3 is 19 residues long. V dropped 1 base and J dropped 3; count of bases not matched to a gene: 18. CDR3 DNA: TGCAGTGCTAGAGCTACTAGGCCGTCCGGGACTAGACTAACAGATACGCAGTATTTT. Its protein is CSARATRPSGTRLTDTQYF.

This clonotype was observed many times. CDR3 DNA: TGTGCCAGCAGTTTTAGACTAGCGGACAATGAGCAGTTCTTC. It translates to CASSFRLADNEQFF. The chain has TRBV12-3 or TRBV12-4 and TRBJ2-1; 9 bases match TRBD2. The CDR3 spans 14 residues. V was pared by 3 bases and J by 5 bases, with 2 bases of the junction left unmatched.

This clonotype was recorded many times. The chain combines TRBV6-1 with TRBJ2-1; D unclear. V was pared by 4 bases and J by 0 bases, with 4 bases between. Germline CDR1 MNHNS, CDR2 SASEGT. The CDR3 loop spans 13 amino acids. CDR3 amino acids: CASSAISYNEQFF. The CDR3, as DNA: TGTGCCAGCAGTGCCATCTCCTACAATGAGCAGTTCTTC.

This chain uses TRBV29-1 with TRBJ2-2; D tentatively fits TRBD1 or TRBD2 (5 bases each). The V end lost 7 bases, the J end lost 2 bases, and 14 bases lay between the germline ends. This CDR3 is 14 amino acids long. In germline, CDR1 is SQVTM, CDR2 ANQGSEA. CDR3 coding DNA: TGCAGCGCCTGGGACGACCTAAACACCGGGGAGCTGTTTTTT. It specifies CSAWDDLNTGELFF.

This clonotype was observed a handful of times. The chain combines TRBV12-3 or TRBV12-4 with TRBJ2-3; D is perhaps TRBD2 (5 bases). V was trimmed by 8 bases and J by 5 bases, leaving 8 bases between them. The CDR3 length is 11 residues. CDR3 bases: TGTGCCAGCGAACTAGGAGATACGCAGTATTTT. Translated, it gives CASELGDTQYF.

This clonotype was counted at least ten times. CDR3 coding DNA: TGCGCCAGCAGTGAGCGGCTAGCGGGAACCCACTACAATGAGCAGTTCTTC. Protein: CASSERLAGTHYNEQFF. J is TRBJ2-1 and V is TRBV10-1, with 9 bases fitting TRBD2. This CDR3 has 17 residues. Germline CDR1 reads WNHNN; CDR2 reads SYGVQD (reference sequence). Trimming took 2 bases from V and 3 from J; bases not matched to a gene: 8.

This clonotype showed up just a few times. V gene TRBV12-5 combines with J gene TRBJ2-3; 8 bases map to TRBD2. The junction had 16 bases not matched to a gene; V was cut back by 1 base and J by 4 bases. Germline assignment: CDR1 LGHNT and CDR2 FRNRAP. The length of the CDR3 is 19 residues. CDR3 DNA: TGTGCTAGTGGTTTGGACCCTCCAATGAAGCGGGAGAGGGCAGATACGCAGTATTTT. Translation gives CASGLDPPMKRERADTQYF.

This clonotype was detected only a few times. The CDR3 loop is CASSLRRETGFDQPQHF. CDR3 sequence (DNA): TGTGCCAGCAGCTTGAGGAGGGAGACAGGGTTTGATCAGCCCCAGCATTTT. This chain connects TRBV5-4 to TRBJ1-5, with 7 nucleotides matching TRBD1. The CDR3 is made up of 17 amino acids. Per the germline V gene, CDR1 is SGHNT and CDR2 is YYREEE (reference sequence). Trimming removed 1 base from V and 5 bases from J; junction bases left unmatched: 12. The variable domain in full, with the rest retrieved from reference TRBV5-4 and TRBJ1-5, is ETGVTQSPTHLIKTRGQQVTLRCSSQSGHNTVSWYQQALGQGPQFIFQYYREEENGRGNFPPRFSGLQFPNYSSELNVNALELDDSALYLCASSLRRETGFDQPQHFGDGTRLSIL.

This clonotype was detected a few times. The chain joins TRBV6-2 or TRBV6-3 to TRBJ1-1; no definite D call. Germline V lookup: CDR1 MNHEY, CDR2 SVGEGT. The CDR3 covers 11 residues. The V end was cut by 6 bases, the J end by 6 bases, with 8 bases between. CDR3 protein: CASSSPPEAFF. In DNA, the CDR3 is TGTGCCAGCAGCTCCCCGCCTGAAGCTTTCTTT.

Notes on this clonotype: Possible read error: a much larger clone is one base away. V gene TRBV2 combines with J gene TRBJ1-2; unclear D gene. The CDR3 is 15 residues long. Germline lookup yields CDR1 SNHLY and CDR2 FYNNEI. The CDR3 loop is CASSEEGLTHYVYTF. The CDR3 DNA follows: TGTGCCAGCAGTGAAGAAGGCCTGACTCACTATGTCTACACCTTC. The full variable domain, with the rest looked up from reference TRBV2 and TRBJ1-2, is EPEVTQTPSHQVTQMGQEVILRCVPISNHLYFYWYRQILGQKVEFLVSFYNNEISEKSEIFDDQFSVERPDGSNFTLKIRSTKLEDSAMYFCASSEEGLTHYVYTFGSGTRLTVV.

This clonotype was counted a few times. CDR3 in amino acids: CASSSHQPQHF. The CDR3 coding sequence is TGTGCCAGCAGCTCACACCAGCCCCAGCATTTT. The V call is TRBV6-1, the J call TRBJ1-5; D is uncertain. Trimming removed 6 bases at V and 7 bases at J, with 7 bases between. Germline-derived CDR1 and CDR2 are MNHNS and SASEGT. The CDR3 runs to 11 residues.

This clonotype was counted only a few times. The chain combines TRBV28 with TRBJ2-5; TRBD1 is a possible D gene (6 bases). Germline CDR1 MDHEN, CDR2 SYDVKM. Trimming removed 7 bases from V and 4 bases from J, with 16 bases in between. This CDR3 has 14 amino acids. The CDR3 nucleotides read TGTGCCAGCAAACCACAGGGTGGGGCAGAGACCCAGTACTTC. Amino acid sequence: CASKPQGGAETQYF.